Listed here are 2 T cell receptor beta chains from one sample, sequenced in a study of regulatory T cells in long-lasting Graves disease. According to the study, TCR beta libraries were built with iRepertoire HTBI primers and CDR3-region Arm-PCR. TCRdb reprocessed the multiplex PCR reads with MiXCR, giving one entry per CDR3 protein. The data contain approximately 500,000 distinct CDR3 sequences, roughly a fifth of them singletons. Described time point: persistent/refractory GD, antithyroid drugs over 5 years with positive TRAb. Researchers made the TCR library from RNA that was extracted from PBMCs. Specimen: peripheral blood mononuclear cells (PBMCs), collected when the disease was refractory, from a patient treated with antithyroid drugs. The receptors stem from a female donor with Graves disease.

The CDR3 region is CASSTGNAKPQYF. As DNA, the CDR3 is TGTGCCAGTAGTACCGGGAACGCGAAGCCCCAGTACTTC. The chain carries TRBV19 and TRBJ2-5; a weak D match, TRBD2 (5 bases). V gave up 4 bases and J gave up 9 bases, with 15 bases separating them. CDR1 is LNHDA and CDR2 is SQIVND in the germline V gene (reference sequence). The CDR3 spans 13 residues.

As regards this clonotype: Just one base apart from a much larger clone, this may be a read error. It is likely a read error, because the conserved phenylalanine at the end of the CDR3 is missing. This rearrangement joins TRBV6-2 or TRBV6-3 to TRBJ2-5; TRBD1 agrees at 7 bases. Per germline, CDR1 MNHEY and CDR2 SVGEGT. Trimming took 2 bases from V and 4 from J; bases not matched to a gene: 1. This CDR3 contains 13 residues. As DNA, the CDR3 is TGTGCCAGCAGTTACAGGGGGCGAGAGACCCAGTACCTC. As protein: CASSYRGRETQYL.